This TCR beta chain was retrieved from a study of blood T cell repertoires in COVID-19. In the study overall: Collection of acute and convalescent COVID-19 samples took place in the United States, Italy and Spain. Sample material is recorded as cDNA or gDNA derived from T cells, B-cell-depleted T cells, or PBMCs.

Libraries were prepared by immunoSEQ multiplex PCR; TCRdb keeps only in-frame clonotypes and omits some of them. The table has roughly 150,000 clones, about 80% seen once. This clone was counted between two and nine times. V shed 10 bases and J shed 3 bases, with 13 bases lying between them. The CDR3 spans 12 residues. The germline gives CDR1 ENHRY, CDR2 SYGVKD. This TCR came from a man between 60 and 75 years old with acute or convalescent COVID-19. The V and J genes are TRBV10-3 and TRBJ2-7; a possible D gene is TRBD1 (6 bases). Sample: peripheral blood. CDR3 coding DNA: TGTGCCACATCAGGGGTGGACTACGAGCAGTACTTC. It codes for CATSGVDYEQYF.